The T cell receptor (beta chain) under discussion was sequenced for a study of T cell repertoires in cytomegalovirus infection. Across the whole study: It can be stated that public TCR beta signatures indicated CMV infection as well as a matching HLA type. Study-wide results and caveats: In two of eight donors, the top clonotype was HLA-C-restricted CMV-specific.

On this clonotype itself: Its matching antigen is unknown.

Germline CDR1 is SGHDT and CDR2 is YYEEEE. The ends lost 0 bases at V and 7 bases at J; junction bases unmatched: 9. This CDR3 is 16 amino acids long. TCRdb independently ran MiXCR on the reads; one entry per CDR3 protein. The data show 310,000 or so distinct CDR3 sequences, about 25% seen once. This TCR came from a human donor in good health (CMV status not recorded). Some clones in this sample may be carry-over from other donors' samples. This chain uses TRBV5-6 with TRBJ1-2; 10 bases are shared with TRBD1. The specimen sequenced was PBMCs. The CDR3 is CASSLETGGPGSGYTF. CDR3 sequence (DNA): TGTGCCAGCAGCTTGGAGACAGGGGGCCCGGGCTCTGGCTACACCTTC.